This TCR beta chain emerged from a study of chemoradiotherapy in HPV16-positive cancers. Sequencing was performed with immunoSEQ multiplex PCR; in TCRdb, only in-frame clones are kept and a portion is missing. Here the sample spans nearly 6,000 clones, around 73% being singletons. Germline assignment: CDR1 SGHTA and CDR2 FQGNSA. V was shortened by 5 bases and J by 4 bases, with 18 bases between the two germline ends. The length of the CDR3 is 15 residues. V is TRBV7-2 and J is TRBJ2-7, with D maybe TRBD2 (7 bases). Sample collection occurred from a patient who underwent chemoradiotherapy. The source is a human donor with HPV-associated anogenital cancer. The CDR3 is CASSRGGDIFYEQYF. As DNA, the CDR3 is TGTGCCAGCAGCCGAGGGGGGGACATTTTTTACGAGCAGTACTTC.